This TCR beta chain originates from a study of cytomegalovirus exposure and HLA in healthy donors. Notes on this clone: Its antigen is unidentified.

The study's findings and limits: Later analysis demonstrated an association between a missense DCLRE1C variant and TCR beta V- and J-gene trimming. Some highly shared sequence variants likely arose as a pipeline artifact.

The PCR made use of 60 Vbeta and 13 Jbeta primers. Generated by immunoSEQ multiplex PCR, the TCRdb table keeps only in-frame clones and is missing some. The table records some 170,000 clones, 82% of them present only once. V lost 2 bases and J lost 3, with 8 bases in between. CDR1 MNHEY and CDR2 SMNVEV come from the germline V gene (reference sequence). The CDR3 consists of 14 residues. The material sequenced was PBMCs. V and J are TRBV27 and TRBJ2-1; a weak D match, TRBD2 (6 bases). The TCR sequence derives from a girl between 10 and 17 years old in good health and CMV-seropositive. The CDR3 loop reads CASSLRGIYNEQFF. CDR3 bases: TGTGCCAGCAGTTTACGCGGGATCTACAATGAGCAGTTCTTC.